One sample yielded the 9 T cell receptor beta chains listed below, sequenced in a study of T cell responses to AZD1222 COVID-19 vaccine. Clones were sequenced by immunoSEQ multiplex PCR, and TCRdb holds only the in-frame ones, with some missing. The table includes around 96,000 clones, over 75% detected once. This specimen was peripheral blood, taken on day 0 of AZD1222 vaccination. These receptor sequences come from an adult in good health.

This clone was observed a few times. This chain uses TRBV19 with TRBJ2-7; D call uncertain. The length of the CDR3 is 13 residues. CDR1 is LNHDA, CDR2 SQIVND, per germline (reference sequence). The V gene lost 3 bases and the J gene lost 7 bases, with 13 bases spanning the gap. CDR3 DNA: TGTGCCAGTAGTATGCTGGGCAGACGTGAGCAGTACTTC. Translated, it gives CASSMLGRREQYF.

The gene calls are TRBV2 and TRBJ1-4; unclear D gene. This CDR3 is built from 14 residues. Germline CDR1 and CDR2: SNHLY and FYNNEI. Trimming removed 5 bases at V and 8 bases at J, with 15 bases between. In nucleotides, the CDR3 is TGTGCCAGCAGTTCGGACTTAGATTTGGAAAAACTGTTTTTT. As protein: CASSSDLDLEKLFF.

The chain carries TRBV29-1 and TRBJ2-7, with TRBD1 matching 8 bases. Germline-derived CDR1 and CDR2 are SQVTM and ANQGSEA. The V segment lost 4 bases and the J segment 6 bases; nucleotides outside the gene matches: 5. The CDR3 loop spans 12 amino acids. The CDR3 reads CSVGRQGSEQYF. CDR3 DNA sequence: TGCAGCGTTGGGCGACAGGGGTCCGAGCAGTACTTC.

This chain uses TRBV5-4 with TRBJ1-6, with D possibly matching TRBD1 (5 bases). The germline V and J ends were trimmed by 4 bases and 7 bases, with 12 bases remaining between them. CDR1 and CDR2 from the germline V gene are SGHNT and YYREEE (reference sequence). The CDR3 is 14 amino acids. The CDR3 DNA sequence: TGTGCCAGCAGCAAGGACACCATAAATTCACCCCTCCACTTT. It encodes CASSKDTINSPLHF.

The V call is TRBV4-3, the J call TRBJ1-6; 10 nucleotides line up with TRBD1. The CDR3 extends over 16 amino acids. Germline V gene data show CDR1 as LGHNA and CDR2 as YSLEER. J was trimmed by 10 bases and V by 0 bases; bases with no gene match: 6. The CDR3 sequence: CASSQDQTGGRSPLHF. As DNA, the CDR3 is TGCGCCAGCAGCCAAGACCAGACAGGGGGCAGGTCACCCCTCCACTTT.

The CDR3 here is CSAEPPEVTEAFF. In DNA form, the CDR3 reads TGCAGCGCCGAGCCGCCCGAGGTGACTGAAGCTTTCTTT. This chain connects TRBV29-1 to TRBJ1-1; D remains ambiguous. This CDR3 contains 13 residues. The V gene lost 7 bases and the J gene lost 5 bases, with 17 bases spanning the gap. The V gene's germline CDR1 is SQVTM and CDR2 ANQGSEA.

This clone was counted once. The chain joins TRBV28 to TRBJ2-1; D gene unclear. From germline, CDR1 is MDHEN and CDR2 SYDVKM. The CDR3 sequence is 13 residues long. V dropped 5 bases and J dropped 3 bases, with 8 bases sitting between them. The CDR3 bases are TGTGCCAGCAGTGTTATACACTACAATGAGCAGTTCTTC. Protein sequence: CASSVIHYNEQFF.

The rearrangement uses TRBV5-4 and TRBJ1-6; 7 nucleotides line up with TRBD1. The CDR3 runs 14 residues. Germline-derived CDR1 and CDR2 are SGHNT and YYREEE (reference sequence). J was trimmed by 9 bases and V by 5 bases; bases with no gene match: 8. The CDR3 sequence: CASSQQGTASPLHF. The CDR3 coding sequence is TGTGCCAGCAGTCAACAGGGGACGGCTTCACCCCTCCACTTT.

This chain uses TRBV6-5 with TRBJ1-5, with a possible D match to TRBD1 (5 bases). This CDR3 has 14 residues. Between the trimmed V and J ends, which lost 4 bases and 8 bases, there was a span of 15 bases. Germline-derived CDR1 and CDR2 are MNHEY and SVGAGI. CDR3 region: CASSWGGDMEPQHF. CDR3 DNA sequence: TGTGCCAGCAGTTGGGGGGGGGATATGGAGCCCCAGCATTTT.